This T cell receptor (beta chain) was profiled in a study of tumor and adjacent non-tumor tissue in lung cancer. For the study at large: Histology: 12 adenocarcinoma, a couple of squamous cell carcinoma, 1 small cell lung cancer. Samples averaged about 4.17 million productive TCRbeta reads each.

A modified ARM-PCR protocol with three rounds of nested PCR amplified TCRbeta. MiXCR was run by TCRdb on the multiplex PCR reads, yielding one entry per CDR3 protein. The sample has approximately 75,000 distinct CDR3 sequences; under 80% are singletons. The template was RNA from unsorted bulk tissue. Between August and November 2014, newly diagnosed, chemotherapy-naive lung cancer patients underwent thoracic surgery in China. Remarks on this clonotype: Its antigen is not identified. No conserved phenylalanine or tryptophan ends this CDR3, so it is likely a read error. It is unclear where the CDR3 begins or ends on the DNA, so no DNA is shown, and the CDR3 is as TCRdb lists it.

The CDR3 has 12 residues if both end residues are counted. In germline, CDR1 is PRHDT, CDR2 FYEKMQ (reference sequence). Study results and limitations: TCR diversity was significantly greater in tumor than normal lung tissue.

The sequenced material came from lung tumor tissue. This clonotype was sampled from a woman in her forties or fifties with non-small cell lung cancer. The V gene is TRBV13, the J gene TRBJ1-1. CDR3 sequence: CASSAREAETFI.